This T cell receptor (beta chain) was recovered during a study of cytotoxic CD8 clonotypes in ibrutinib-treated CLL. Overall study findings and caveats: T-cell clonality at baseline went above that of age-matched healthy donors and rose and fell with circulating CD8+ T-cell counts. Rare overall, public clonotypes shrank or held steady under therapy.

V lost 4 bases to trimming and J lost 3 bases; unmatched junction nucleotides: 3. The germline CDR1 and CDR2 sequences are SQVTM and ANQGSEA. The CDR3 loop spans 13 amino acids. Profiled with immunoSEQ multiplex PCR; TCRdb holds only in-frame clones, not every one. The data contain over 70,000 clones, about 86% of them singletons. Points on this clone: Its antigen is as yet unknown.

The material was PBMCs, obtained before ibrutinib treatment. The clonotype originates from a human donor with chronic lymphocytic leukemia. The chain carries TRBV29-1 and TRBJ2-7, with TRBD1 matching 10 bases. For the CDR3, the DNA is TGCAGCGTTGCCGGGACAGGGGTCTACGAGCAGTACTTC. It is translated as CSVAGTGVYEQYF.